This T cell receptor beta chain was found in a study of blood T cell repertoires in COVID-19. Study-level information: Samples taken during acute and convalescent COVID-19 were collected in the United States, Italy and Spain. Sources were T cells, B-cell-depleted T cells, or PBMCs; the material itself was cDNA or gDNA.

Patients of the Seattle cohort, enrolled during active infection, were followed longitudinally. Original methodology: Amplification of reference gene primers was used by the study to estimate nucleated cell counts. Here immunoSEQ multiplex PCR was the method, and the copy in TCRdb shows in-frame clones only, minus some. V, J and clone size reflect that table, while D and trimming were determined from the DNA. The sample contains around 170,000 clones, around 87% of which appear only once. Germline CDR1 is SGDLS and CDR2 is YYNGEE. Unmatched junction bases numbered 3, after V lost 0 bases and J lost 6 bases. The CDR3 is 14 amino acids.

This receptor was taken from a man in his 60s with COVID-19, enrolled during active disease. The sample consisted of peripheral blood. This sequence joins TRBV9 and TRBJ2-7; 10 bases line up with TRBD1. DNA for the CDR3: TGTGCCAGCAGCGTAGCGACAGGGGGCGCCGAGCAGTACTTC. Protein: CASSVATGGAEQYF.